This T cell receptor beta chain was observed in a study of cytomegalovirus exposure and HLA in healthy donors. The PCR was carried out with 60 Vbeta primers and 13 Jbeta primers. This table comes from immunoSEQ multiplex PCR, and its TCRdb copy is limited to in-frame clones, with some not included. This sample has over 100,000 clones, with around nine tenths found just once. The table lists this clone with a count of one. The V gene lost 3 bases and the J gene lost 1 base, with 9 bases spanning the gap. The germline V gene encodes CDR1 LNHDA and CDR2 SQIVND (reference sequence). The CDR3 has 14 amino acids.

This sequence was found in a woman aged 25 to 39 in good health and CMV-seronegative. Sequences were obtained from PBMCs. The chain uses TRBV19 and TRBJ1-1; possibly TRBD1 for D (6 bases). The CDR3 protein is CASSIYRANTEAFF. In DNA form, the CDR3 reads TGTGCCAGTAGTATCTACAGGGCGAACACTGAAGCTTTCTTT.